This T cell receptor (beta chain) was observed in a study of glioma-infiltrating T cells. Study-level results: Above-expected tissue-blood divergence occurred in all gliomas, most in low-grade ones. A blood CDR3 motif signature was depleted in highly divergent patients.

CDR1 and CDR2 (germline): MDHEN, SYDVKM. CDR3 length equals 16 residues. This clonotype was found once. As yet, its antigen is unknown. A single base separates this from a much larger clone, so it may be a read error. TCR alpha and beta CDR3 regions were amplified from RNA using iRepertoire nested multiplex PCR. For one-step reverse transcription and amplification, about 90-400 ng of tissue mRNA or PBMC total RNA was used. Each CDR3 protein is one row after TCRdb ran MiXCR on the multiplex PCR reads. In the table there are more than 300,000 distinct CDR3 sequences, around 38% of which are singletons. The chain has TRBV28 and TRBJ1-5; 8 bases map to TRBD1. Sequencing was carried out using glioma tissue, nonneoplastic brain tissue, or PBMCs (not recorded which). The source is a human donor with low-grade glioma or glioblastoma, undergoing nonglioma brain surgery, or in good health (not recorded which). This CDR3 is CASSFYRGKSNQSQHF. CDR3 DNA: TGTGCCAGCAGTTTCTACAGGGGGAAAAGCAATCAGTCCCAGCATTTT.